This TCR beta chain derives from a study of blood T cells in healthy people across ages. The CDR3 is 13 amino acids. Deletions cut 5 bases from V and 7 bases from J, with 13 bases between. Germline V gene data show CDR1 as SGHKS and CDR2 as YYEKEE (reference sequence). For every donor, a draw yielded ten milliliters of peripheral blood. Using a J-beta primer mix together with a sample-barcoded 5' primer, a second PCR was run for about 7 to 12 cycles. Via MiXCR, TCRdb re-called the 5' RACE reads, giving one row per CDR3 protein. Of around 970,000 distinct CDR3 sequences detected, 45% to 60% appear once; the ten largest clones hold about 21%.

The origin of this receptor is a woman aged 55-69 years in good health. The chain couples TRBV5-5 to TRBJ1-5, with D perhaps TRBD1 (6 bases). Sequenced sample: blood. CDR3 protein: CASSLDRRQPQHF. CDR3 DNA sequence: TGTGCCAGCAGTTTAGACAGGCGGCAGCCCCAGCATTTT.